This TCR beta chain was sequenced in a study of HIV-infected patients and healthy controls (dated by TCRdb to between 2012 and 2015). For the study in its entirety: CD4 counts rose modestly but significantly in about 90% of the 16 patients after three months of therapy, yet stayed below normal ranges. CD8 counts did not change consistently during early therapy, while the CD4:CD8 ratio increased slightly. After a further year of therapy, viral load was undetectable in all patients, having already become undetectable in about 75% of the 16 patients by the second bleed. Patients exhibited no overall T-cell lymphocytopenia, and total CDR3 counts per chain were not significantly different from those of controls. The study tested whether deep TCR repertoire sequencing of HIV patients' small blood samples could capture immune perturbation and reconstitution. On the study overall, not on this receptor specifically: During therapy, a significant decrease in frequency was seen for HIV-associated CDR3s, whereas no significant change was found for CMV-associated CDR3s, although most of them became more frequent. Mean usage differed significantly between HIV-infected patients and controls for eight alpha and eight beta V genes. Sequencing depth was restricted by the use of whole blood, which also prevented the dynamics of distinct T-cell subpopulations from being separated. Alpha-chain CDR3s from MAIT cells appeared at high frequency in healthy controls but were severely depleted in HIV+ repertoires. The pairing of alpha and beta chains was not determined in the samples. Healthy controls shared more CDR3s between individuals than HIV+ patients, by Jaccard index and by count of highly shared sequences. HIV-infected repertoires had significantly higher mean Gini indices than controls, possibly reflecting oligoclonality. Roughly threefold more distinct CDR3s and higher Shannon diversity were observed in healthy control repertoires than in untreated HIV+ repertoires. HLA typing of donors was not performed in the study. A major limit on how widely the findings apply, in the view of the authors, was that only sixteen HIV-infected individuals were processed. Unequal numbers of distinct sequences between patients and controls complicated comparisons, and size-matching overweighted rare events from HIV-infected data. In HIV-infected patients, the apparent post-therapy recovery of the Gini index was not replicated in size-matched repertoire data. The observed differences in diversity were not explained by the slight differences in age and sex profiles between the study cohorts.

At least ten counts were recorded for this clonotype. Which antigen it targets is not known. No base-level quality is on record; no much larger clone is a single base apart. Since whole blood was used without any cell fractionation, the repertoire reflected all peripheral T cells in unsorted form. For RNA extraction, approximately 2.5 ml of peripheral blood was drawn into Tempus tubes. HIV-infected adults not yet given antiretroviral therapy and scheduled to start treatment were recruited, and the first sixteen eligible patients underwent processing. Patients were deemed ineligible for enrollment if they had febrile or AIDS-related illness, tumors, hepatitis B or C coinfection, immunomodulatory therapy, recent vaccination or treatment interruptions. Residual genomic DNA was removed with the TURBO-DNase kit and globin mRNA was depleted with GLOBINclear. Pretreatment blood from HIV-infected patients was collected just before antiretroviral therapy was started.

Reverse transcription of approximately 530 ng RNA was performed with SuperScript III using primers directed against the alpha and beta constant regions. Separate libraries for the alpha and beta chains were generated through chain-specific third strand synthesis that incorporated multiplexing indices. The protocol used a single primer pair to amplify all rearrangements within a chain, which avoided primer bias, and attached molecular barcodes to each cDNA molecule. Purified cDNA was joined by T4 RNA Ligase 1 to a 5' RACE adapter carrying a random hexamer and the SP2 sequencing primer site. With slow temperature ramps used to favor optimal annealing, second strand synthesis was primed from the SP2 site with Phusion polymerase. The 12-nucleotide barcode on each molecule comprised two random hexamer sequences, both introduced before amplification and concatenated. A brief initial PCR introduced P5 and P7 adapter elements together with a second index, and an approximately 23-cycle amplification PCR using P5s and P7 primers was subsequently performed. A total of 27 PCR cycles were applied to the libraries, which were quantified on a Qubit, sized on a Bioanalyzer, and diluted to about 4 nM. Sequencing of the normalized libraries was performed on an Illumina MiSeq with 2 x 250 paired-end kits. Reverse transcription reactions were cleaned up on MinElute columns and eluted into about 9.3 ul Tris-Cl. Adapter ligations ran for about 25 hours at 16 degrees C and were afterwards cleaned with AMPure XP beads at a 1:1 ratio. On the authors' methods: Demultiplexed FASTQ files were processed with a modified Decombinator that output V, J, insert and barcode information. Any sequence that shared a barcode yet differed from the dominant sequence was discarded as an error, and the number of original cDNA molecules was estimated by counting barcodes clustered at Levenshtein distance 3. The R packages ineq, vegan, igraph and RCytoscape were used for downstream analyses, together with IMGT nomenclature and CDR3 definitions. The authors computed V gene usage over distinct sequences and counted each TCR a single time to avoid skew from clonal expansion. Similarity networks connected unique CDR3 amino acid sequences within a donor whenever two sequences differed by a single Levenshtein edit. In the repertoires, a search was made for a compiled set of published HIV-specific CDR3s (roughly 100 alpha, several hundred beta) and CMV-specific CDR3s (roughly 13 alpha, 253 beta). Lower sequence numbers were not the cause of the decreased diversity in patients, as random subsampling to size-matched repertoires showed. TCRdb itself trimmed the public reads at Q25 with fastp, ran MiXCR and retained productive beta chains. Entries are consolidated by CDR3 protein sequence, retaining the most common genes and DNA. Here the V and J calls rest on TCRdb's processing, not on the authors' analysis. The sample records 9,000 to 13,000 distinct CDR3 sequences, about 5.2% of which are singletons. The top ten clonotypes cover 14% to 15% of the sample.

Measured from the cysteine to the phenylalanine, the CDR3 is 13 residues long. This entry keeps only the CDR3 DNA: 39 bases, framed from base 1. The germline V gene gives CDR1 as MDHEN and CDR2 as SYDVKM. V gives up 3 bases and J gives up 0 bases, and the segment between their germline ends measures 3 bases. This sample comprised blood, obtained before antiretroviral therapy. This receptor was identified in an adult with HIV infection. Recombination connected TRBV28 to TRBJ2-1; a confident D gene designation cannot be given. The CDR3 region has the sequence CASSLGSYNEQFF. The sequenced DNA: TGTGCCAGCAGTTTGGGCTCCTACAATGAGCAGTTCTTC.